Presented here are 22 T cell receptor beta chains from one specimen sequenced in a study of T-cell reconstitution after alpha-beta-depleted transplantation in children. Unique molecular identifiers tagged the TCRbeta library. From the PCR reads, TCRdb called clonotypes with MiXCR, one entry per CDR3 protein. The repertoire holds around 420,000 distinct CDR3 sequences, with around 15% as singletons. Material: PBMCs, mostly from graft donor cells, obtained 360 days after TCRalphabeta/CD19-depleted stem cell transplant. The receptor set was obtained from a boy in the first two years of life who had a stem cell transplant for Wiskott-Aldrich syndrome, so the T cells may come from the graft donor.

This clonotype was seen many times. The chain links TRBV7-9 to TRBJ2-3; tentative D call: TRBD1 (5 bases). This CDR3 region has 13 residues. From germline, CDR1 is SEHNR and CDR2 FQNEAQ (reference sequence). V lost 5 bases and J lost 3, with 9 bases in between. CDR3 loop: CASSLRETDTQYF. In nucleotides, the CDR3 is TGTGCCAGCAGCCTCAGGGAAACAGATACGCAGTATTTT.

The sample holds a few counts of this clonotype. At one end, the junction sequence differs from germline, possibly due to a read error. The chain joins TRBV12-3 or TRBV12-4 to TRBJ2-1; D may match TRBD1 or TRBD2 (6 bases each). The CDR3 has 13 residues. CDR3 sequence: CASRLLGGYEEFF. The DNA for the CDR3 is TGTGCCAGCAGGCTTTTAGGGGGGTATGAGGAGTTCTTC.

This clonotype showed up just a few times. The chain joins TRBV6-5 to TRBJ1-1, with 10 bases that match TRBD1. Germline trimming cut 4 bases from V and 5 bases from J; bases unmatched to any gene: 7. CDR1 is MNHEY, CDR2 SVGAGI, per germline. The CDR3 contains 15 residues. CDR3 protein: CASSLRTGGDTEAFF. The CDR3, as DNA: TGTGCCAGCAGTTTACGGACAGGGGGGGATACTGAAGCTTTCTTT.

The J gene is TRBJ1-5, the V gene TRBV20-1; no clear D gene. CDR1 DFQATT and CDR2 SNEGSKA come from the germline V gene (reference sequence). The CDR3 runs 14 residues. V lost 1 base and J lost 1, with 8 bases in between. CDR3 bases: TGCAGTGCTAGAGGTCAGACAAGCAATCAGCCCCAGCATTTT. It specifies CSARGQTSNQPQHF.

Points on this clonotype: The junction and the germline gene differ at one end; a read error may be behind it. CDR3 sequence: CASSIIPRRQVLDTRELIF. CDR3 in DNA: TGTGCCAGCAGCATTATCCCAAGGAGGCAGGTACTAGACACCAGGGAGCTGATTTTT. The V gene is TRBV11-1, the J gene TRBJ2-2, with D perhaps TRBD1 or TRBD2 (5 bases each). The CDR3 runs 19 residues. Germline lookup yields CDR1 SGHAT and CDR2 FQDESV (reference sequence).

This clonotype was recorded once. The rearrangement joins TRBV18 to TRBJ2-3, with a weak D call TRBD2 (5 bases). The length of the CDR3 is 12 residues. The germline V gene has CDR1 KGHSH and CDR2 LQKENI. V lost 1 base and J lost 7, with 6 bases in between. The DNA of the CDR3 is TGTGCCAGCTCACCACGGGAGTATACGCAGTATTTT. It yields the protein CASSPREYTQYF.

Comment on this clonotype: One junction end does not reproduce the germline sequence, and a read error may be involved. The chain carries TRBV12-3 or TRBV12-4 and TRBJ1-1; 10 bases fit TRBD1. The CDR3 is 19 amino acids. DNA for the CDR3: TGTGCCTGCAGTTTATTAAGTAGGGGACAGGGGCGATCGAACACTGAAGCTTTCTTT. Protein product: CACSLLSRGQGRSNTEAFF.

The chain has TRBV6-1 and TRBJ1-5, with a tentative D call TRBD1 (5 bases). The CDR3 runs 14 residues. V was cut by 4 bases and J by 3 bases, with 10 bases left in between. Germline CDR1 MNHNS, CDR2 SASEGT. The CDR3 region has the DNA TGTGCCAGCAGTGCAGACAGCCCCAATCAGCCCCAGCATTTT. Encoded protein: CASSADSPNQPQHF.

The chain couples TRBV10-1 to TRBJ2-2; TRBD1 might be the D (6 bases). Germline-derived CDR1 and CDR2 are WNHNN and SYGVQD (reference sequence). The CDR3 sequence is 13 residues long. Trimming shortened V by 6 bases and J by 5 bases, and 10 bases separated the two germline ends. This chain's CDR3 is CASRDSGTGELFF. CDR3 coding DNA: TGCGCCAGCAGGGACAGTGGGACCGGGGAGCTGTTTTTT.

This rearrangement joins TRBV24-1 to TRBJ2-2; 7 bases agree with TRBD2. With V trimmed by 5 bases and J by 2 bases, 10 bases remained unmatched. This CDR3 has 17 residues. In germline, CDR1 is KGHDR, CDR2 SFDVKD. The CDR3, as DNA: TGTGCCACCAGTGGCACTGGGAGCGGGACCAACACCGGGGAGCTGTTTTTT. Protein sequence: CATSGTGSGTNTGELFF.

This chain links TRBV4-3 with TRBJ1-1; no definite D call. The V gene lost 0 bases and the J gene lost 1 base, with 12 bases spanning the gap. The CDR3 is 16 residues long. The V gene's germline CDR1 is LGHNA and CDR2 YSLEER. The CDR3 loop reads CASSQEVVVWNTEAFF. In nucleotides, the CDR3 is TGCGCCAGCAGCCAAGAGGTAGTGGTGTGGAACACTGAAGCTTTCTTT.

The chain links TRBV28 to TRBJ2-3; D tentatively reads TRBD1 or TRBD2 (6 bases each). Trimming took 6 bases from V and 4 from J, leaving 14 bases between them. The CDR3 is 14 amino acids. In germline, CDR1 is MDHEN, CDR2 SYDVKM. In nucleotides, the CDR3 is TGTGCCAGCAGGATCGGGGGCCGATCAGATACGCAGTATTTT. It is translated as CASRIGGRSDTQYF.

This clonotype appeared a few times. This chain connects TRBV2 to TRBJ2-5, with 8 positions matching TRBD2. V trimming: 2 bases; J trimming: 4 bases; junction bases outside the gene matches: 6. Germline values: CDR1 SNHLY, CDR2 FYNNEI. This CDR3 region has 15 residues. The CDR3 sequence: CASSENGLAGETQYF. The CDR3 nucleotides are TGTGCCAGCAGTGAAAACGGGCTAGCGGGAGAGACCCAGTACTTC.

The chain links TRBV28 to TRBJ2-3; 8 positions match TRBD1. The germline V gene has CDR1 MDHEN and CDR2 SYDVKM. J gave up 1 base and V 8 bases, and 8 bases lay outside the gene matches. This CDR3 comprises 15 residues. This CDR3 reads CASFGQGIGTDTQYF. In nucleotides, the CDR3 is TGTGCCAGCTTCGGACAGGGAATAGGCACAGATACGCAGTATTTT. Together with reference TRBV28 and TRBJ2-3, the CDR3 gives the full variable domain: DVKVTQSSRYLVKRTGEKVFLECVQDMDHENMFWYRQDPGLGLRLIYFSYDVKMKEKGDIPEGYSVSREKKERFSLILESASTNQTSMYLCASFGQGIGTDTQYFGPGTRLTVL.

This clonotype was observed a handful of times. The chain recombines TRBV5-1 with TRBJ2-1; 8 nucleotides line up with TRBD2. The germline V gene encodes CDR1 SGHRS and CDR2 YFSETQ. CDR3 length: 19 amino acids. Trimming cost V 7 bases and J 0 bases; bases outside gene matches: 18. The CDR3 region is CASGPKGGRPPGSYNEQFF. The CDR3 DNA reads TGCGCCAGCGGGCCGAAAGGCGGGAGGCCCCCCGGCTCCTACAATGAGCAGTTCTTC.

The rearrangement joins TRBV27 to TRBJ2-7, with 7 bases fitting TRBD1. CDR1 is MNHEY, CDR2 SMNVEV, per germline (reference sequence). This CDR3 has 15 amino acids. J was trimmed by 2 bases and V by 6 bases; bases with no gene match: 10. In DNA, the CDR3 is TGTGCCAGCAGAAGAGACAGGGTCCTTCCCTACGAGCAGTACTTC. Translation gives CASRRDRVLPYEQYF.

This clonotype was seen a few times. The genes are TRBV10-3 and TRBJ2-7; TRBD2 might be the D (5 bases). Germline V gives CDR1 ENHRY, CDR2 SYGVKD. Trimming removed 3 bases from V and 3 bases from J, with 9 bases in between. This CDR3 has 13 amino acids. As DNA, the CDR3 is TGTGCCATCAGTGACCCCGGGATCTACGAGCAGTACTTC. Amino acid sequence: CAISDPGIYEQYF.

This rearrangement joins TRBV5-1 to TRBJ2-7, with TRBD1 matching 7 bases. This CDR3 comprises 14 residues. J gave up 0 bases and V 5 bases, and 5 bases lay outside the gene matches. Germline CDR1 reads SGHRS; CDR2 reads YFSETQ. In DNA, the CDR3 is TGCGCCAGCAGAACCCGGGACAGCTCCTACGAGCAGTACTTC. Amino acids: CASRTRDSSYEQYF.

The CDR3 DNA reads TGTGCCAGCAGCCCTTTGGCGCTTCCCTACAATGAGCAGTTCTTC. It specifies CASSPLALPYNEQFF. V and J are TRBV7-8 and TRBJ2-1; D is unresolved. Germline CDR1 reads SGHVS; CDR2 reads FQNEAQ. Trimming removed 5 bases at V and 2 bases at J, with 13 bases between. This CDR3 spans 15 amino acids.

The V gene is TRBV28, the J gene TRBJ2-7; TRBD1 is a possible D gene (5 bases). Germline-derived CDR1 and CDR2 are MDHEN and SYDVKM. Between the trimmed V and J ends, which lost 7 bases and 0 bases, there was a span of 19 bases. The CDR3 sequence is 16 residues long. In DNA, the CDR3 is TGTGCCAGCATTGGCTGGGGCTCAGTAGACTCCTACGAGCAGTACTTC. Protein product: CASIGWGSVDSYEQYF.

The CDR3 loop reads CASSNPGTGRAYEQYF. The CDR3 DNA is TGTGCCAGCAGCAACCCTGGGACCGGCAGGGCCTACGAGCAGTACTTC. The rearrangement joins TRBV21-1 to TRBJ2-7; the D call of TRBD1 is as the table states it, not checked on the DNA. TRBV21-1 is designated a pseudogene. This CDR3 region has 16 residues.

This clonotype was recorded at least ten times. The V and J genes are TRBV12-3 or TRBV12-4 and TRBJ2-7; D perhaps matches TRBD1 (5 bases). Between the trimmed V and J ends, which lost 2 bases and 2 bases, there was a span of 16 bases. CDR3 length equals 16 residues. The CDR3 sequence: CASSLSPGLGTYEQYF. In DNA, the CDR3 is TGTGCCAGCAGTTTATCCCCAGGGCTGGGGACCTACGAGCAGTACTTC.